The entry below describes one TCR beta chain. Produced via immunoSEQ multiplex PCR; TCRdb's table is partial and in-frame only. The table lists about 46,000 clones, more than 70% of them singletons. CDR1 is GTSNPN, CDR2 SVGIG, per germline (reference sequence). Trimming removed 5 bases at V and 1 base at J, with 11 bases between. This CDR3 region has 13 residues. This entry comes from a study of blood T cell repertoires in COVID-19. Study overall: Specimens from acute and convalescent COVID-19 originated in the United States, Italy and Spain. Nucleic acid was either cDNA or gDNA, and it came from T cells, B-cell-depleted T cells, or PBMCs.

The J gene is TRBJ1-1, the V gene TRBV30, with a possible D match to TRBD1 (6 bases). The receptor's source is a woman of 80 years or more with acute or convalescent COVID-19. The specimen was peripheral blood. CDR3: CAWGKQGNTEAFF. CDR3 bases: TGTGCCTGGGGGAAACAGGGGAACACTGAAGCTTTCTTT.